The 20 T cell receptor beta chains below all came from one sample that was sequenced in a study of a mutant IDH1 vaccine in newly diagnosed glioma (dated by TCRdb to the early 2020s). The intended sense of this specimen's time point label: week 5, during vaccination. A 20-mer mutant IDH1 peptide at 300 micrograms in Montanide made up each vaccine dose, which was injected subcutaneously together with topical imiquimod. The library came from the immunoSEQ multiplex PCR assay. TCRdb's version of the immuneACCESS table is confined to in-frame rearrangements and falls short of the full clone set. An unresolved V gene accounts for under half of the shortfall where checked; the remainder is of unknown origin. The sample table shows about 38,000 clones, and around 78% are seen once. Around 5.5% of the sample is held by the ten biggest clonotypes. These receptors are not linked to any known antigen. The starting material was PBMCs, obtained from a glioma patient whose treatment included an IDH1 peptide vaccine. All receptors come from a man aged 35 to 55 with glioma.

The chain has TRBV7-9 and TRBJ2-1, with 9 nucleotides matching TRBD2. The CDR3 runs to 16 residues. Trimming at V came to 5 bases and at J to 4 bases, leaving 9 bases not matched to a gene. Looked up from germline, CDR1 is SEHNR and CDR2 is FQNEAQ (reference sequence). DNA for the CDR3: TGTGCCAGCAGCCAGTGGAGCGGGGGGAAATACAATGAGCAGTTCTTC. Translated, it gives CASSQWSGGKYNEQFF.

This clone has just one count. The rearrangement links TRBV5-4 to TRBJ2-5; D may be TRBD1 or TRBD2 (5 bases each). The germline V gene has CDR1 SGHNT and CDR2 YYREEE (reference sequence). V lost 0 bases, J lost 2 bases, and 8 bases lay in between. CDR3 length: 14 residues. The CDR3 loop reads CASSLVGTQETQYF. In DNA form, the CDR3 reads TGTGCCAGCAGCTTGGTAGGGACGCAAGAGACCCAGTACTTC.

The CDR3 here is CASSTGGTGNQPQHF. The CDR3 nucleotides read TGTGCCAGCAGCACCGGAGGGACCGGGAATCAGCCCCAGCATTTT. The V gene is TRBV7-9, the J gene TRBJ1-5; D is possibly TRBD1 (5 bases). Germline assignment: CDR1 SEHNR and CDR2 FQNEAQ (reference sequence). The CDR3 loop spans 15 amino acids. The germline V and J ends were trimmed by 5 bases and 4 bases, with 15 bases remaining between them.

V and J are TRBV5-4 and TRBJ1-2; D gene ambiguous. V gave up 1 base and J gave up 4 bases, with 8 bases separating them. Germline V lookup: CDR1 SGHNT, CDR2 YYREEE (reference sequence). This CDR3 spans 13 amino acids. The CDR3: CASSLTTVYGYTF. DNA of the CDR3: TGTGCCAGCAGCTTGACGACGGTCTATGGCTACACCTTC.

This chain links TRBV6-6 with TRBJ1-3; D unclear. The CDR3 runs 11 residues. Germline-derived CDR1 and CDR2 are MNHNY and SVGAGI (reference sequence). The V end was cut by 2 bases, the J end by 7 bases, with 3 bases between. CDR3 DNA: TGTGCCAGCAGTTACGGCAACACCATATATTTT. It specifies CASSYGNTIYF.

The genes are TRBV19 and TRBJ2-6; 9 positions match TRBD1. Germline values: CDR1 LNHDA, CDR2 SQIVND (reference sequence). With 4 bases clipped from V and 4 bases from J, the junction kept 8 bases outside the gene matches. There are 17 residues in the CDR3. In DNA form, the CDR3 reads TGTGCCAGTAGTACCGGGACAGGGTCATCCGGGGCCAACGTCCTGACTTTC. It is translated as CASSTGTGSSGANVLTF.

The rearrangement links TRBV2 to TRBJ1-6; perhaps TRBD1 as D (6 bases). The CDR3 is made up of 14 amino acids. Deletions cut 6 bases from V and 10 bases from J, with 16 bases between. Per germline, CDR1 SNHLY and CDR2 FYNNEI. The chain's CDR3 is CASRVQGLGSPLHF. The CDR3 DNA sequence: TGTGCCAGCAGAGTCCAGGGGCTTGGGTCACCCCTCCACTTT.

The chain has TRBV2 and TRBJ2-3; TRBD1 aligns across 8 bases. The CDR3 totals 15 residues. The ends lost 8 bases at V and 4 bases at J; junction bases unmatched: 11. Germline values: CDR1 SNHLY, CDR2 FYNNEI. CDR3 sequence (DNA): TGTGCCAGCCAAACGGGACAGGTGATTCCAGATACGCAGTATTTT. It is translated as CASQTGQVIPDTQYF.

The V call is TRBV18, the J call TRBJ1-1; 10 bases are a match to TRBD1. Germline loops: CDR1 KGHSH, CDR2 LQKENI. V was pared by 2 bases and J by 5 bases, with 2 bases of the junction left unmatched. The CDR3 loop spans 14 amino acids. CDR3 sequence: CASSPGTGVTEAFF. CDR3 nucleotides: TGTGCCAGCTCACCAGGGACAGGGGTTACTGAAGCTTTCTTT. The full variable domain, rest sourced from reference TRBV18 and TRBJ1-1, is NAGVMQNPRHLVRRRGQEARLRCSPMKGHSHVYWYRQLPEEGLKFMVYLQKENIIDESGMPKERFSAEFPKEGPSILRIQQVVRGDSAAYFCASSPGTGVTEAFFGQGTRLTVV.

The V call is TRBV30, the J call TRBJ1-2; 7 positions match TRBD1. This CDR3 spans 12 amino acids. From germline, CDR1 is GTSNPN and CDR2 SVGIG (reference sequence). The V gene end was trimmed by 2 bases and the J gene end by 4 bases; junction bases not matched to a gene: 1. The CDR3 here is CAWSPGGYGYTF. In DNA form, the CDR3 reads TGTGCCTGGAGTCCAGGGGGCTATGGCTACACCTTC.

DNA of the CDR3: TGTGCCAGCAATCCGGGGGCGCCCACAGATACGCAGTATTTT. Amino acid sequence: CASNPGAPTDTQYF. V gene TRBV7-9 combines with J gene TRBJ2-3; the D gene could be TRBD1 or TRBD2 (6 bases each). Germline-derived CDR1 and CDR2 are SEHNR and FQNEAQ (reference sequence). The CDR3 is 14 residues long. The V end was cut by 7 bases, the J end by 2 bases, with 13 bases between. The variable domain in full, with the rest retrieved from reference TRBV7-9 and TRBJ2-3, is DTGVSQNPRHKITKRGQNVTFRCDPISEHNRLYWYRQTLGQGPEFLTYFQNEAQLEKSRLLSDRFSAERPKGSFSTLEIQRTEQGDSAMYLCASNPGAPTDTQYFGPGTRLTVL.

The rearrangement joins TRBV7-7 to TRBJ1-5; the D gene is possibly TRBD1 (6 bases). Deletions cut 7 bases from V and 7 bases from J, with 11 bases between. Germline V gene data show CDR1 as SSHAT and CDR2 as FNYEAQ (reference sequence). The CDR3 runs 12 residues. CDR3 in amino acids: CASTQGSQPQHF. The CDR3 bases are TGTGCCAGCACCCAGGGGTCACAGCCCCAGCATTTT.

The rearrangement joins TRBV5-8 to TRBJ2-7; a weak D match, TRBD1 (5 bases). The germline V and J ends were trimmed by 2 bases and 2 bases, with 17 bases remaining between them. Germline CDR1 reads SGHTS; CDR2 reads YDEGEE. There are 16 residues in the CDR3. The CDR3 DNA is TGTGCCAGCAGCTTCGGATGGCAGGGAATCCCCTACGAGCAGTACTTC. It specifies CASSFGWQGIPYEQYF.

The chain uses TRBV5-1 and TRBJ2-5; TRBD2 agrees at 8 bases. The CDR3 spans 12 residues. Trimming cost V 5 bases and J 5 bases; bases outside gene matches: 2. CDR1 SGHRS and CDR2 YFSETQ come from the germline V gene. CDR3 nucleotides: TGCGCCAGCAGTAGCGGGGAGGAGACCCAGTACTTC. Translated, it gives CASSSGEETQYF.

This clone appeared once. V is TRBV2 and J is TRBJ2-7, with a tentative D call TRBD2 (5 bases). In germline, CDR1 is SNHLY, CDR2 FYNNEI. V was cut by 4 bases and J by 2 bases, with 18 bases left in between. The CDR3 has 16 residues. The CDR3 loop reads CASSATGRTDTYEQYF. CDR3 coding DNA: TGTGCCAGCAGTGCAACGGGAAGGACGGATACCTACGAGCAGTACTTC.

A few counts support this clone. The V call is TRBV6-6, the J call TRBJ1-1; D possibly corresponds to TRBD1 (6 bases). The CDR3 length is 14 residues. V gave up 2 bases and J gave up 4 bases, with 11 bases separating them. The germline V gene encodes CDR1 MNHNY and CDR2 SVGAGI (reference sequence). The CDR3 DNA sequence: TGTGCCAGCAGTTACCCAGGGGAGGTCACTGAAGCTTTCTTT. It codes for CASSYPGEVTEAFF.

The chain is built from TRBV15 and TRBJ1-1, with D perhaps TRBD1 (5 bases). V lost 7 bases, J lost 6 bases, and 15 bases lay in between. CDR1 LNHNV and CDR2 YYDKDF come from the germline V gene (reference sequence). The CDR3 has 13 amino acids. CDR3 DNA: TGTGCCACCACCACCGGGGGGGACCCTGAAGCTTTCTTT. Amino acids: CATTTGGDPEAFF.

V and J are TRBV27 and TRBJ1-6, with D perhaps matching TRBD1 (5 bases). Trimming stripped 7 bases from V and 3 bases from J, with 16 bases between. Germline V CDR1 and CDR2: MNHEY, SMNVEV (reference sequence). The CDR3 has 16 residues. DNA for the CDR3: TGTGCCAGCAAGCGGGAAGTGGGGGACTATAATTCACCCCTCCACTTT. Amino acid sequence: CASKREVGDYNSPLHF.

V is TRBV7-2 and J is TRBJ1-3; D is possibly TRBD1 (6 bases). Germline-derived CDR1 and CDR2 are SGHTA and FQGNSA. V was trimmed by 3 bases and J by 4 bases, leaving 13 bases between them. CDR3 size: 15 residues. CDR3 in DNA: TGTGCCAGCAGCTTCACAGGGTACTCAGGAAACACCATATATTTT. Protein product: CASSFTGYSGNTIYF.

By share, this clone counts as medium-sized. The V gene is TRBV5-1, the J gene TRBJ1-6, with D possibly being TRBD1 (5 bases). Trimming took off 0 bases at V and 5 bases at J, with 12 bases between the two ends. The CDR3 sequence is 16 residues long. In germline, CDR1 is SGHRS, CDR2 YFSETQ. DNA of the CDR3: TGCGCCAGCAGCTTGGCGGGGGAGGCCCATAATTCACCCCTCCACTTT. Translated, it gives CASSLAGEAHNSPLHF.